A single sample is the source of the 18 T cell receptor beta chains below, sequenced in a study of T cells expressing NK-cell markers. From its re-call of the 5' RACE reads, TCRdb lists each CDR3 protein once, without DNA. The table lists approximately 170,000 distinct CDR3 sequences. The specimen sequenced was blood T cells: a sorted CD56 or NKG2C T cell subset, CD4+ or CD8+ T cells, or bulk PBMC T cells (not recorded which). Source of these receptors: a man aged 18-69 years in good health.

This rearrangement joins TRBV27 to TRBJ1-1; TCRdb names TRBD1, which stays unverified in the absence of DNA. CDR1 MNHEY and CDR2 SMNVEV come from the germline V gene (reference sequence). This CDR3 is built from 14 residues. The CDR3 sequence: CASSLSIGAVYSFF.

The rearrangement joins TRBV3-1 to TRBJ2-1; TCRdb's assignment of TRBD2 cannot be checked, as there is no DNA. Per germline, CDR1 LGHDT and CDR2 YNNKEL (reference sequence). The CDR3 is 17 residues long. CDR3 loop: CASSPRMRGGSYNEQFF.

The CDR3 sequence: CASSLRTVKDTQYF. The genes are TRBV12-3 or TRBV12-4 and TRBJ2-3; TCRdb lists TRBD1, though no DNA is available to test this call. The CDR3 covers 14 residues.

V gene TRBV5-6 combines with J gene TRBJ2-3; TCRdb calls TRBD2, which cannot be checked without DNA. The germline CDR1 and CDR2 sequences are SGHDT and YYEEEE. CDR3 size: 17 residues. The CDR3 sequence is CASSSGLAGMMTDTQYF.

V usage is TRBV7-9 and J usage is TRBJ2-7; TCRdb picks TRBD1, but there is no DNA to check that call. Germline values: CDR1 SEHNR, CDR2 FQNEAQ (reference sequence). This CDR3 comprises 13 residues. The CDR3 loop is CASTVDRSVEQYF.

The chain combines TRBV2 with TRBJ2-7; TCRdb's D gene call, TRBD1, goes unchecked for lack of DNA. The CDR3 length is 15 residues. Per germline, CDR1 SNHLY and CDR2 FYNNEI. CDR3 loop: CASSEQGATDYEQYF.

The chain links TRBV7-9 to TRBJ2-3; the TCRdb call, TRBD1, lacks DNA for checking. The length of the CDR3 is 14 residues. Germline V gives CDR1 SEHNR, CDR2 FQNEAQ (reference sequence). CDR3 amino acids: CASSFMSGSEPQYF.

This chain uses TRBV25-1 with TRBJ2-7; TCRdb's D gene call, TRBD1, goes unchecked for lack of DNA. Per the germline V gene, CDR1 is MGHDK and CDR2 is SYGVNS. The CDR3 consists of 14 residues. This chain's CDR3 is CASSDRGASYEQYF.

This rearrangement joins TRBV7-9 to TRBJ2-5; checking the TCRdb D call of TRBD1 is not possible without DNA. The CDR3 totals 15 residues. Per the germline V gene, CDR1 is SEHNR and CDR2 is FQNEAQ (reference sequence). The CDR3 region is CASSSKGRGDETQYF. Variable domain in full (rest from reference TRBV7-9 and TRBJ2-5): DTGVSQNPRHKITKRGQNVTFRCDPISEHNRLYWYRQTLGQGPEFLTYFQNEAQLEKSRLLSDRFSAERPKGSFSTLEIQRTEQGDSAMYLCASSSKGRGDETQYFGPGTRLLVL.

The chain joins TRBV2 to TRBJ2-1. The CDR3 totals 15 residues. Germline CDR1 and CDR2: SNHLY and FYNNEI. This CDR3 reads CASSDPSTMDNEQFF.

This chain joins TRBV5-1 and TRBJ2-2; there is no DNA to check the TCRdb D call of TRBD1. Germline V gene data show CDR1 as SGHRS and CDR2 as YFSETQ. The CDR3 consists of 17 residues. The CDR3 reads CASNFFTGGARTGELFF. The whole variable domain, remainder taken from reference TRBV5-1 and TRBJ2-2, is KAGVTQTPRYLIKTRGQQVTLSCSPISGHRSVSWYQQTPGQGLQFLFEYFSETQRNKGNFPGRFSGRQFSNSRSEMNVSTLELGDSALYLCASNFFTGGARTGELFFGEGSRLTVL.

The J gene is TRBJ1-1, the V gene TRBV6-1; TCRdb designates TRBD1, a call that cannot be tested without DNA. CDR1 is MNHNS and CDR2 is SASEGT in the germline V gene. The CDR3 has 13 residues. The CDR3 loop reads CAAKRGLGTEAFF.

The rearrangement joins TRBV28 to TRBJ1-2. This CDR3 is built from 13 residues. The V gene's germline CDR1 is MDHEN and CDR2 SYDVKM. This CDR3 is CASSFGQHYGYTF.

The V call is TRBV7-2, the J call TRBJ2-3; TCRdb picks TRBD1, but there is no DNA to check that call. From germline, CDR1 is SGHTA and CDR2 FQGNSA. The CDR3 has 15 amino acids. This CDR3 is CASSVRGGWTDTQYF.

The chain carries TRBV9 and TRBJ2-1; TCRdb indicates TRBD2, and absent DNA this call remains unverified. The CDR3 loop spans 21 amino acids. Germline V lookup: CDR1 SGDLS, CDR2 YYNGEE. The CDR3 reads CASSTLHRPFLAGGPDNEQFF. Based on the CDR3 plus reference TRBV9 and TRBJ2-1, the full variable domain is DSGVTQTPKHLITATGQRVTLRCSPRSGDLSVYWYQQSLDQGLQFLIQYYNGEERAKGNILERFSAQQFPDLHSELNLSSLELGDSALYFCASSTLHRPFLAGGPDNEQFFGPGTRLTVL.

The chain uses TRBV9 and TRBJ2-3; TCRdb names TRBD2, which stays unverified in the absence of DNA. CDR1 and CDR2 from the germline V gene are SGDLS and YYNGEE. The CDR3 is made up of 15 amino acids. CDR3 amino acids: CASSPGPLGMDTQYF.

The rearrangement uses TRBV29-1 and TRBJ1-1. The CDR3 is 11 residues long. Germline CDR1 reads SQVTM; CDR2 reads ANQGSEA. This CDR3 reads CSVEGNTEAFF.

This chain uses TRBV7-6 with TRBJ1-1; as DNA is missing, the TRBD1 call by TCRdb cannot be tested. This CDR3 is 15 amino acids long. Germline V gene data show CDR1 as SGHVS and CDR2 as FNYEAQ. The CDR3 loop reads CASSWGQGLGTEAFF.